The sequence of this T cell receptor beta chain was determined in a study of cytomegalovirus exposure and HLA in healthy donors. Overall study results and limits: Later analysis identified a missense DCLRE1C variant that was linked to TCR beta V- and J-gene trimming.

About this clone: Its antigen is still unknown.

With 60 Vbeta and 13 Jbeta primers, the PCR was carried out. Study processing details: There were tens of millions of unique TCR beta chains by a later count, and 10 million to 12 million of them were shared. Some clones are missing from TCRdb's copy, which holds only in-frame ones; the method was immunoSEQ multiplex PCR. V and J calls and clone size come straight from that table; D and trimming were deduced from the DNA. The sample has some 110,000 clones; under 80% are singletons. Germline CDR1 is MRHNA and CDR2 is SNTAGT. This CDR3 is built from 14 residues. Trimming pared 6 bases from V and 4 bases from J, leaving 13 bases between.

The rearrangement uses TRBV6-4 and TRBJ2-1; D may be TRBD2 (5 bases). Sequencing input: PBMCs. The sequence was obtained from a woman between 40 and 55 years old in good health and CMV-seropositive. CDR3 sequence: CASRATGEYNEQFF. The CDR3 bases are TGTGCCAGCAGGGCTACCGGGGAGTACAATGAGCAGTTCTTC.